These T cell receptor beta chains were read from a single sample in a study of blood T cell repertoires in COVID-19. TCRdb's copy holds only in-frame clones and misses some; the assay was immunoSEQ multiplex PCR. Found here are about 250,000 clones, 70% to 90% of them singletons; the top ten hold less than 3%. Sequences were obtained from peripheral blood. The receptors here all came from a young woman with active or convalescent COVID-19. The CDR3 runs from the conserved cysteine through the conserved F or W. Fields, in order: clone size, D gene, V gene, J gene, CDR3 protein, CDR3 DNA. The D gene is left open where the match is weak. A row's size may be missing; if present it is once, few, many or a size class.

NA	NA	TRBV5-4	TRBJ1-1	CASSRGGAARTEAFF	TGTGCCAGCAGCCGGGGCGGGGCAGCGAGGACTGAAGCTTTCTTT
NA	NA	TRBV29-1	TRBJ1-2	CSVEISGGNGYTF	TGCAGCGTTGAGATTTCGGGGGGCAATGGCTACACCTTC
once	TRBD2	TRBV29-1	TRBJ2-3	CSVSGERGATDTQYF	TGCAGCGTTTCTGGGGAGCGGGGGGCCACAGATACGCAGTATTTT
NA	NA	TRBV30	TRBJ2-3	CAWSSGGSLTDTQYF	TGTGCCTGGAGCTCCGGGGGATCTCTTACAGATACGCAGTATTTT
NA	TRBD1	TRBV12-3/TRBV12-4	TRBJ2-7	CASTSQGTYEQYF	TGTGCCAGCACCTCACAGGGGACGTACGAGCAGTACTTC
NA	TRBD1	TRBV5-5	TRBJ1-2	CASSGGQGSGYTF	TGTGCCAGCAGCGGGGGACAGGGGTCTGGCTACACCTTC
once	TRBD2	TRBV6-5	TRBJ2-3	CASNPTGGDTQYF	TGTGCCAGTAATCCGACGGGAGGAGATACGCAGTATTTT
NA	TRBD2	TRBV5-1	TRBJ2-1	CASSSTGLADGEQFF	TGCGCCAGCAGCTCAACGGGACTAGCGGATGGTGAGCAGTTCTTC
NA	NA	TRBV28	TRBJ1-2	CASSPPENGYTF	TGTGCCAGCAGCCCCCCGGAGAATGGCTACACCTTC
once	NA	TRBV10-3	TRBJ2-5	CATESGNQETQYF	TGTGCCACAGAGTCAGGAAACCAAGAGACCCAGTACTTC
NA	NA	TRBV4-1	TRBJ1-5	CASSQVFGGDNQPQHF	TGCGCCAGCAGCCAAGTATTTGGGGGCGACAATCAGCCCCAGCATTTT
NA	NA	TRBV30	TRBJ2-3	CAWSLGQGGDTQYF	TGTGCCTGGTCCCTGGGGCAGGGGGGAGATACGCAGTATTTT
NA	NA	TRBV28	TRBJ1-2	CASSPHNYGYTF	TGTGCCAGCAGTCCACATAACTATGGCTACACCTTC
once	TRBD2	TRBV11-3	TRBJ2-1	CASSLASGSNEQFF	TGTGCCAGCAGCTTGGCTAGCGGGAGCAATGAGCAGTTCTTC
NA	TRBD2	TRBV5-1	TRBJ2-3	CASSLEERGPDTQYF	TGCGCCAGCAGCTTGGAGGAGCGGGGGCCCGATACGCAGTATTTT
NA	NA	TRBV27	TRBJ2-7	CASSAQGRFVYEQYF	TGTGCCAGCAGTGCACAGGGTAGGTTCGTCTACGAGCAGTACTTC
NA	TRBD1	TRBV3-1/TRBV3-2	TRBJ2-7	CASSRGQTPSYEQYF	TGTGCCAGCAGCCGGGGACAGACTCCTTCCTACGAGCAGTACTTC
NA	TRBD1	TRBV29-1	TRBJ1-3	CSVEGQGYSGNTIYF	TGCAGCGTTGAAGGACAGGGGTACTCTGGAAACACCATATATTTT
NA	NA	TRBV6-5	TRBJ1-1	CASRLGQLVEKAFF	TGTGCCAGCAGGCTCGGACAGCTCGTTGAGAAAGCTTTCTTT
NA	NA	TRBV5-1	TRBJ1-1	CASSLNLDLGMNTEAFF	TGCGCCAGCAGCCTCAATCTGGACTTGGGCATGAACACTGAAGCTTTCTTT
NA	NA	TRBV6-5	TRBJ1-2	CATTLRRANYGYTF	TGTGCCACCACGCTACGCAGGGCGAACTATGGCTACACCTTC
NA	NA	TRBV6-5	TRBJ1-2	CASRRPGYGYTF	TGTGCCAGCAGACGCCCAGGGTATGGCTACACCTTC